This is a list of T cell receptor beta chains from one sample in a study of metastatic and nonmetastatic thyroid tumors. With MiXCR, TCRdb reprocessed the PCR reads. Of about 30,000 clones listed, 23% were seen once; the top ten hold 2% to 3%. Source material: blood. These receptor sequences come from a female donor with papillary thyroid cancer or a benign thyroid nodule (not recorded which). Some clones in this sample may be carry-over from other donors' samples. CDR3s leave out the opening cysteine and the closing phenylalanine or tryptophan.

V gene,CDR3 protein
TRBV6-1,ASSELLTGQFSGYT
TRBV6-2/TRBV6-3,ASSYFELGLAVGPWSYNEQF
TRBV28,ASRLMYWREETTGELF
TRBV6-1,ASSPLRTGDHRKNIQY
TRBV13,ASSGMGLADYTQY
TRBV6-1,ASRKLTGPDEKLF
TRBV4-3,ASSPTPPLASGILPEAF
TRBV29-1,SAHSGSSYNEQF
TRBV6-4,ASSRTASSGSNVLT
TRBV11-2,ASSLPRGHREQF
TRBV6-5,ASSYVGTSVSYEQY
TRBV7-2,ASSLTPMNNYEQY
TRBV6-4,ASSRLAGETDTQY
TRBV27,ASNLHSGNTEAF
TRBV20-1,SARRGAGSSYNEQF
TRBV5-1,ASSLAGNSNQPQH
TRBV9,ASSVTTTSSTDTQY
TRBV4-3,ASSQVAGLAGEQY
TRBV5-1,ASKIVGGQDGYT
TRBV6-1,ASRWLTGPKNIQY
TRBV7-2,ASSRKETDYNSPLH
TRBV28,ASVMCPNSADTQY
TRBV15,ATSEDRGNSYEQY
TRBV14,ASSQVQGRGNWDSPLH
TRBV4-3,ASSPRRGFEQY
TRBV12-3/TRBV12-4,ASSHRALGEKLF
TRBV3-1,ASSQENGIEAF
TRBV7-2,ASSPVQRLNYGYT
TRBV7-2,ASSFQGASYEQY
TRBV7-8,ASSFVPGGGYT
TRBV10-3,ATLGLAGNAGELF
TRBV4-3,ASSQAVNNVNSPLH
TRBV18,ASSPISGGLSYEQY
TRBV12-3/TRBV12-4,ASSSPDRDLEKLF
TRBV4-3,ASSQELGIPGELF
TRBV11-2,AISLVPGTPTEAF
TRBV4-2,ASSQGEVGAVQF
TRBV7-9,ASSLYMGDRNQETQY
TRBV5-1,ASSWTGRQESQY
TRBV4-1,ASSQAQPETQY
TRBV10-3,ATKGESEKNYGYT
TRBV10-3,AIQGQRGEQY